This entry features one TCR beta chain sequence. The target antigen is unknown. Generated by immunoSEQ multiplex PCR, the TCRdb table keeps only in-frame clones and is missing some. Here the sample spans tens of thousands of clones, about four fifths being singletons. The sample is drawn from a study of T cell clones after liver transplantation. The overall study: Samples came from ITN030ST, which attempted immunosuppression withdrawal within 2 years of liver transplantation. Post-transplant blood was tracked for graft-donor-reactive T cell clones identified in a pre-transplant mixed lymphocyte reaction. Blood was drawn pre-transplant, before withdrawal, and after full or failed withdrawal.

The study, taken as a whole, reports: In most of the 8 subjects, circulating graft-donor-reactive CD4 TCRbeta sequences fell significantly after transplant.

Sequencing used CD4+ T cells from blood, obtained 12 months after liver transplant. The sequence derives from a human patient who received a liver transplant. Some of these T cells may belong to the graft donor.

The CDR3: CASSLEPAGSTDTQYF. In DNA, the CDR3 is TGTGCCAGCAGCTTAGAGCCGGCAGGGAGCACAGATACGCAGTATTTT. The V gene is TRBV7-6, the J gene TRBJ2-3; maybe TRBD1 (5 bases). Germline CDR1 and CDR2: SGHVS and FNYEAQ. The CDR3 extends over 16 amino acids. Trimming cost V 1 base and J 0 bases, with 11 bases left between them.